This T cell receptor beta chain derives from a study of CD8 T cells in ankylosing spondylitis (dated by TCRdb to between 2016 and 2019). With regard to the full study: T cell receptor beta repertoires were profiled in healthy donors and ankylosing spondylitis patients so that disease-linked TCR variants could be found. The full study cohort was made up of roughly 25 ankylosing spondylitis patients and some 100 healthy donors. Peripheral blood was sampled, and synovial fluid was additionally collected from ankylosing spondylitis patients.

The instrument was an Illumina HiSeq 2500. Quantitative 5'-RACE with molecular barcodes was used to prepare TCR beta libraries. The paper's processing steps were these. To identify disease-linked TCR variants, a new computational method was used, one built on a probabilistic model of VDJ rearrangement. TCRdb reprocessing: public reads trimmed at Q25 with fastp, clones called with MiXCR, in-frame beta chains kept. Rows are unified per CDR3 protein, each entry keeping the most common DNA and genes. TCRdb, rather than the study authors, made the V and J calls. Recorded for this sample are some 150,000 distinct CDR3 sequences; 11% of them occurred a single time. 4.1% of the sample comes from the top ten. Ten or more counts support this clonotype. The target of this receptor is not known. The input lacks base qualities; no much larger clone sits a single base away. The germline V gene gives CDR1 as SGHRS and CDR2 as YFSETQ. The CDR3, cysteine through phenylalanine, is 14 amino acids long. Only the CDR3 region is kept as DNA, spanning 42 bases read in frame from base 1. V loses 4 bases of germline sequence and J loses 6 bases, and the interval between the two ends is 14 bases.

What the research found in general, with its limitations: A TCR beta motif made up of several highly homologous amino acid variants appeared to be characteristic of blood from ankylosing spondylitis patients. Significant enrichment of the disease-linked clones was reported in matched synovial fluid samples from ankylosing spondylitis patients. In peripheral blood, the disease-linked clones were found at relatively low frequencies and had a CD8+ phenotype. Some TCR beta motif variants had previously been reported in synovial fluid and blood of reactive arthritis patients, which suggested common disease-initiation mechanisms.

Sequencing input: blood, either unsorted or a sorted T cell fraction (not recorded which). The receptor's source is a female donor with ankylosing spondylitis or in good health (not recorded which). This receptor chain uses TRBV5-1 and TRBJ2-1, with no D gene named confidently. The sequenced DNA: TGCGCCAGCAGCCTCCCCGGGTCTATCAATGAGCAGTTCTTC. Its product reads: CASSLPGSINEQFF.